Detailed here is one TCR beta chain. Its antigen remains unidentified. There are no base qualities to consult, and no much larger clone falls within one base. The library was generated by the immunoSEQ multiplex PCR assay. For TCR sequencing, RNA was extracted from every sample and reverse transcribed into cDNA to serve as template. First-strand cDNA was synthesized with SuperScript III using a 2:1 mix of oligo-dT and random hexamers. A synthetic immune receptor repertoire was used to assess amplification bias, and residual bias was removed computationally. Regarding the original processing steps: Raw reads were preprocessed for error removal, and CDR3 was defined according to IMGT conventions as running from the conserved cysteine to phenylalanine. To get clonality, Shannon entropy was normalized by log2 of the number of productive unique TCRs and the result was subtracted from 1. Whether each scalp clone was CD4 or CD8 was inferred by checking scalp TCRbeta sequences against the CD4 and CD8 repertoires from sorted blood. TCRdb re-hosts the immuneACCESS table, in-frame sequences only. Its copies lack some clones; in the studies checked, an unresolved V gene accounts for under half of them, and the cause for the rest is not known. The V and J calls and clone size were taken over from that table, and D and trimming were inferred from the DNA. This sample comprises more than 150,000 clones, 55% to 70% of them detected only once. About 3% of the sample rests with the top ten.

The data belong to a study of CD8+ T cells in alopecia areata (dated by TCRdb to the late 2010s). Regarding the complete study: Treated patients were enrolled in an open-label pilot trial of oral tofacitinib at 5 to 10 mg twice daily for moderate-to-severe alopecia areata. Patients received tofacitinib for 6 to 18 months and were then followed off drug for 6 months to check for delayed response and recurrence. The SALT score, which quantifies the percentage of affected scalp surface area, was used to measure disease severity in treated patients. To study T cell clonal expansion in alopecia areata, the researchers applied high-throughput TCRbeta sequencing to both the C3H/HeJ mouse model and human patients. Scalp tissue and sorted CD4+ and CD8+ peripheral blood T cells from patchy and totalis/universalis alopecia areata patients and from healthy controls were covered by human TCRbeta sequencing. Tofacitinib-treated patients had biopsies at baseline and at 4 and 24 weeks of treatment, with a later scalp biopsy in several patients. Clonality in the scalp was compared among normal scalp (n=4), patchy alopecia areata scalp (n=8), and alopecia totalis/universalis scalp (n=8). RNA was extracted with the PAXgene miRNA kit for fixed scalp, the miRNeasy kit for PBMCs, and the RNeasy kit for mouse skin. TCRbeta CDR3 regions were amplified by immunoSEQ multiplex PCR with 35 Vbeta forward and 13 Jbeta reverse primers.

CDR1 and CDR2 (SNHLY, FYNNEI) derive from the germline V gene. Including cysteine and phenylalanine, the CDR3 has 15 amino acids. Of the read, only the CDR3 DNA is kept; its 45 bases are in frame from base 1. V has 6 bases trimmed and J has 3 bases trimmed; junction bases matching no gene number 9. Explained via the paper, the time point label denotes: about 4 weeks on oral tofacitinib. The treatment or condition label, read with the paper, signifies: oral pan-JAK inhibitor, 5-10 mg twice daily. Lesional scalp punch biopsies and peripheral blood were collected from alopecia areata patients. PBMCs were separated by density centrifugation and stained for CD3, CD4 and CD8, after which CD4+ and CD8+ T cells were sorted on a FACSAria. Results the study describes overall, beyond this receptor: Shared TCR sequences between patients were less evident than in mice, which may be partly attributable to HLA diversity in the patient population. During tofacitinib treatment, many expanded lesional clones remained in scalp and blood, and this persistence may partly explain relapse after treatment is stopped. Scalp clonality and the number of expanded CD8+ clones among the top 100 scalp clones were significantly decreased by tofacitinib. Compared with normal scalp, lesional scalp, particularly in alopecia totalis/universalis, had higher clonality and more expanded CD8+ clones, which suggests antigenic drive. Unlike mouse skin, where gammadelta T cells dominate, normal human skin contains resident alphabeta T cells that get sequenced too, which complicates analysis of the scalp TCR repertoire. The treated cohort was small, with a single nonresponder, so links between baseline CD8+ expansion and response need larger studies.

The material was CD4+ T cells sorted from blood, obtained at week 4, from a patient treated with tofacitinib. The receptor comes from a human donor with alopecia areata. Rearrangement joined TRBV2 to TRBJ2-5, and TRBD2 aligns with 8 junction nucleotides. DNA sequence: TGTGCCAGCAGCCGAGGAGGGACTAGTAAAGAGACCCAGTACTTC. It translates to CASSRGGTSKETQYF. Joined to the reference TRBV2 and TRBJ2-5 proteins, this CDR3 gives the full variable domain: EPEVTQTPSHQVTQMGQEVILRCVPISNHLYFYWYRQILGQKVEFLVSFYNNEISEKSEIFDDQFSVERPDGSNFTLKIRSTKLEDSAMYFCASSRGGTSKETQYFGPGTRLLVL.